The 5 T cell receptor beta chains below all came from one sample that was sequenced in a study of beta chain features in type 1 diabetes (dated by TCRdb to 2016 to 2019). Library generation was performed with the immunoSEQ multiplex PCR assay. The entire amount of isolated RNA was reverse transcribed using the High Capacity cDNA Reverse Transcription Kit, so the sequenced TCRB transcripts were expressed ones. Entries here come from immuneACCESS through TCRdb and include only in-frame sequences with V and J called. Some clones fail to appear in such tables; in the studies checked, an unresolved V gene covers under half of the shortfall, and the cause of the remainder is unknown. The sample yields 350,000 to 450,000 clones; about 15% were counted once. The ten most abundant clones make up about 0.02% of the sample. Sequencing input: naive CD4+ T cells from blood. Per the publication, the cell subset or site label means: true naive CD4+ T cells. Every receptor here comes from a woman between 18 and 29 years old in good health.

This clone was counted between two and nine times. The chain employs TRBV29-1 and TRBJ2-7; 13 nucleotides match TRBD2. J lost 6 bases, V lost 5 bases, and 4 bases had no gene match. Germline lookup yields CDR1 SQVTM and CDR2 ANQGSEA. The CDR3 has 13 amino acids. The CDR3 nucleotides read TGCAGCGTTTCACTAGCGGGAGGGTCCGAGCAGTACTTC. It encodes CSVSLAGGSEQYF.

This clone has a handful of counts. The CDR3 loop is CSLGGEQYF. The DNA for the CDR3 is TGCAGTCTGGGGGGCGAGCAGTACTTC. V and J are TRBV20-1 and TRBJ2-7; D possibly corresponds to TRBD2 (6 bases). V was shortened by 8 bases and J by 6 bases, with 8 bases between the two germline ends. This CDR3 region has 9 residues. Looked up from germline, CDR1 is DFQATT and CDR2 is SNEGSKA (reference sequence).

This clone has a handful of counts. DNA of the CDR3: TGTGCCAGCAGCATAAGACTAGCGGGAGATTACAATGAGCAGTTCTTC. It yields the protein CASSIRLAGDYNEQFF. The V gene is TRBV9, the J gene TRBJ2-1; 12 bases are shared with TRBD2. J was trimmed by 4 bases and V by 4 bases; bases with no gene match: 6. Germline V CDR1 and CDR2: SGDLS, YYNGEE. This CDR3 region has 16 residues.

The chain links TRBV28 to TRBJ2-7, with D perhaps TRBD2 (6 bases). The CDR3 spans 13 residues. The V end lost 1 base, the J end lost 4 bases, and 8 bases lay between the germline ends. CDR1 MDHEN and CDR2 SYDVKM come from the germline V gene. The CDR3 region has the DNA TGTGCCAGCAGTTTATTACGGGGGTACGAGCAGTACTTC. Encoded protein: CASSLLRGYEQYF.

The chain combines TRBV29-1 with TRBJ2-1, with 11 positions matching TRBD2. V was pared by 5 bases and J by 5 bases, with 5 bases of the junction left unmatched. This CDR3 comprises 14 residues. Germline CDR1 is SQVTM and CDR2 is ANQGSEA. The CDR3 reads CSVYTSGRNNEQFF. The CDR3 DNA reads as TGCAGCGTTTATACTAGCGGGAGAAACAATGAGCAGTTCTTC.